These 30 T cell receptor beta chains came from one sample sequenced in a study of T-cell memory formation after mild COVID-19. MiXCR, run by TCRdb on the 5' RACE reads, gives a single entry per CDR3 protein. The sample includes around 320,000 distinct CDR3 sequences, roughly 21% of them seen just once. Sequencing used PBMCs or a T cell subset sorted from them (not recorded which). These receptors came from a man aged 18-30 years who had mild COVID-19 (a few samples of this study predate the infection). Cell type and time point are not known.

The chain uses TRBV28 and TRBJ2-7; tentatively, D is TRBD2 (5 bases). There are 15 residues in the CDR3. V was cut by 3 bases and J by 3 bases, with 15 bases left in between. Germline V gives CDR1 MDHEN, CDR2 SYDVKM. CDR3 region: CASSLDSLALYEQYF. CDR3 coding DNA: TGTGCCAGCAGTTTGGACTCACTGGCTCTCTACGAGCAGTACTTC.

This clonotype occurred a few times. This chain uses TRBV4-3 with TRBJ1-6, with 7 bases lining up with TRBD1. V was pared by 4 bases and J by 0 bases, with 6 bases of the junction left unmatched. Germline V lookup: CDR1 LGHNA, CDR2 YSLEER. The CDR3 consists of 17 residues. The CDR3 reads CASSRGQASSYNSPLHF. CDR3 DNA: TGCGCCAGCAGCCGCGGACAGGCGAGCTCCTATAATTCACCCCTCCACTTT.

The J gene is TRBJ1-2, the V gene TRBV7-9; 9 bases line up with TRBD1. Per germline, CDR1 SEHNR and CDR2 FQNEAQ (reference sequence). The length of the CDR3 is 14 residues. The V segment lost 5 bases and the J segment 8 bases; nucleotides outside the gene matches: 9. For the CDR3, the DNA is TGTGCCAGCAGCCCCACCAGGACAGGGGCCGGCTACACCTTC. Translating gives CASSPTRTGAGYTF.

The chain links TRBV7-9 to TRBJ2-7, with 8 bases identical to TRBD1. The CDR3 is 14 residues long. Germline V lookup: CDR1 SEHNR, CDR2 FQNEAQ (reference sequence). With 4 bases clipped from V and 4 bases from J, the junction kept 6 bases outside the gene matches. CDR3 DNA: TGTGCCAGCAGCTATGGACAGGGTGGTTACGAGCAGTACTTC. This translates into CASSYGQGGYEQYF.

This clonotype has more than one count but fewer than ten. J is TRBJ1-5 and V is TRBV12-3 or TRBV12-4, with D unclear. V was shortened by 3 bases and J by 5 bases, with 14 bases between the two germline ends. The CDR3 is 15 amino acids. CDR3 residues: CASSFSSIRDQPQHF. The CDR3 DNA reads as TGTGCCAGCAGTTTTAGTTCCATCCGAGATCAGCCCCAGCATTTT.

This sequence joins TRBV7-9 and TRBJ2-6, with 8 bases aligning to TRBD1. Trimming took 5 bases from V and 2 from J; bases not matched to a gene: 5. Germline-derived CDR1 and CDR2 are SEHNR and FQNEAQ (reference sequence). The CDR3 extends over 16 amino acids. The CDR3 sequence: CASSHPTGAGANVLTF. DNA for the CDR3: TGTGCCAGCAGCCACCCGACAGGGGCTGGGGCCAACGTCCTGACTTTC.

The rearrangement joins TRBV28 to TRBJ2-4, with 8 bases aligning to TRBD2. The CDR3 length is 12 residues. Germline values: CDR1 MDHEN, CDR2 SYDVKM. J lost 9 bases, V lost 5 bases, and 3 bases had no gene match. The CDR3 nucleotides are TGTGCCAGCAGTGAGCGGGGGACCATTCAGTACTTC. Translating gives CASSERGTIQYF.

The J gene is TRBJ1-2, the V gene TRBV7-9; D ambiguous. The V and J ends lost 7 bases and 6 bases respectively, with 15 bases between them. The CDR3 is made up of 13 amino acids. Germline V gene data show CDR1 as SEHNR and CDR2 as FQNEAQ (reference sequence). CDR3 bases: TGTGCCAGCAACCTAGCCTCCGATCATGGCTACACCTTC. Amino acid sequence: CASNLASDHGYTF.

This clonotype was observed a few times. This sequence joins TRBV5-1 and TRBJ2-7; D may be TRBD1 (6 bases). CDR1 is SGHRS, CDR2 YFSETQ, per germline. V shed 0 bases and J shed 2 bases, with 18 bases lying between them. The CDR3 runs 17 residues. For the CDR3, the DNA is TGCGCCAGCAGCTTGGGAGGTTCGGGGACACCAACCTACGAGCAGTACTTC. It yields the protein CASSLGGSGTPTYEQYF.

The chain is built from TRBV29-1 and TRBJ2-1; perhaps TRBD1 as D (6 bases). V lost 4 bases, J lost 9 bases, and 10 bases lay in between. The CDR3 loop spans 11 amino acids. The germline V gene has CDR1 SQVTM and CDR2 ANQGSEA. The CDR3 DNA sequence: TGCAGCGTTGGCAGGGGTCGTGAGCAGTTCTTC. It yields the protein CSVGRGREQFF.

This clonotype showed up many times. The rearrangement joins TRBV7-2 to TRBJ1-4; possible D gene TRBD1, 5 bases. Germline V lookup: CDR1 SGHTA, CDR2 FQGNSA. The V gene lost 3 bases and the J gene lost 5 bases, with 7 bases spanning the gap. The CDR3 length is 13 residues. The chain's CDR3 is CASSLGPNEKLFF. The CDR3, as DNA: TGTGCCAGCAGCTTGGGACCAAATGAAAAACTGTTTTTT.

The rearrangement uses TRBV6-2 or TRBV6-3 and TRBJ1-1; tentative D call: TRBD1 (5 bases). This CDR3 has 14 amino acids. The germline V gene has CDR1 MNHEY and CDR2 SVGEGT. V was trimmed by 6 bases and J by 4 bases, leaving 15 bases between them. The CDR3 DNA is TGTGCCAGCAGCCCCGGTGGGGGGATCACTGAAGCTTTCTTT. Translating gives CASSPGGGITEAFF.

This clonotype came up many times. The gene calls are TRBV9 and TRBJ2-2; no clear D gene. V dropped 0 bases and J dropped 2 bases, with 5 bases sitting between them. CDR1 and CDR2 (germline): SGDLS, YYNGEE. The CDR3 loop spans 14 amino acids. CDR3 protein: CASSVGANTGELFF. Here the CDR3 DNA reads TGTGCCAGCAGCGTAGGTGCAAACACCGGGGAGCTGTTTTTT. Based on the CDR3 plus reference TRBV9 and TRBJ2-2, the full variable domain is DSGVTQTPKHLITATGQRVTLRCSPRSGDLSVYWYQQSLDQGLQFLIQYYNGEERAKGNILERFSAQQFPDLHSELNLSSLELGDSALYFCASSVGANTGELFFGEGSRLTVL.

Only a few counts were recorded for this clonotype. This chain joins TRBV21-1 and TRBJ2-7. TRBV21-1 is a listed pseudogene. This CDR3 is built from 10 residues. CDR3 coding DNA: TGTGCCAGGACATCATACGAGCAGTACGTC. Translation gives CARTSYEQYV.

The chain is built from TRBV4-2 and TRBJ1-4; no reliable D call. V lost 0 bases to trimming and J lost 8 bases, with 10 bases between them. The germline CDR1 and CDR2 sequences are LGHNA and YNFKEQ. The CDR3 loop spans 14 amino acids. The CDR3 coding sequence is TGTGCCAGCAGCCAAGATCCAGGTTTCGAAAAACTGTTTTTT. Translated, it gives CASSQDPGFEKLFF.

The CDR3 is CASSPLGQLTDTQYF. The CDR3 DNA reads as TGTGCCAGCAGCCCGCTCGGGCAGCTCACAGATACGCAGTATTTT. The chain is built from TRBV28 and TRBJ2-3; the D is unclear. The V gene lost 6 bases and the J gene lost 2 bases, with 15 bases spanning the gap. Germline CDR1 reads MDHEN; CDR2 reads SYDVKM. The CDR3 has 15 residues.

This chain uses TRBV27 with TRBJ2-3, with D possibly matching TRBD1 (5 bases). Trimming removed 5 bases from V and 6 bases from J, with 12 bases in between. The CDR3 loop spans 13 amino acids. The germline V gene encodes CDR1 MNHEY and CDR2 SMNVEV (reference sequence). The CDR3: CASSRDRDDTQYF. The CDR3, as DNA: TGTGCCAGCAGTCGTGACAGAGACGATACGCAGTATTTT.

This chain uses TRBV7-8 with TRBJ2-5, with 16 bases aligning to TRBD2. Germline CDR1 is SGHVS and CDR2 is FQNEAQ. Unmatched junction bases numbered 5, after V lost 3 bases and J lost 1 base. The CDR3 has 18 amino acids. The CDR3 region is CASSLGLAGGPAQETQYF. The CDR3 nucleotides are TGTGCCAGCAGCTTGGGACTAGCGGGGGGGCCTGCCCAAGAGACCCAGTACTTC.

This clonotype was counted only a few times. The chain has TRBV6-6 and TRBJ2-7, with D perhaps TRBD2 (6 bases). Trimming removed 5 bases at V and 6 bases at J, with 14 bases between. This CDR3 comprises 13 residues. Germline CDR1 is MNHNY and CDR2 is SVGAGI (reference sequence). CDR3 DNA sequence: TGTGCCAGCAGTCAAGGGAGGCAGGGCGAGCAGTACGTC. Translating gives CASSQGRQGEQYV.

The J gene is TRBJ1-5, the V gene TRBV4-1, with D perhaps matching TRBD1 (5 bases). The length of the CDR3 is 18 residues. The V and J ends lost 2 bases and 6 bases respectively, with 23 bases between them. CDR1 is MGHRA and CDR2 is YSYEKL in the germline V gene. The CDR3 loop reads CASSQYPPGTPEPQPQHF. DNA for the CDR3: TGCGCCAGCAGCCAATATCCACCCGGGACCCCAGAACCTCAGCCCCAGCATTTT.

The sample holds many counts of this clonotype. CDR3: CASRQGDTQYF. Here the CDR3 DNA reads TGTGCCAGCAGACAGGGTGACACGCAGTATTTT. The rearrangement joins TRBV11-2 to TRBJ2-3; D perhaps matches TRBD1 (6 bases). This CDR3 region has 11 residues. CDR1 is SGHAT and CDR2 is FQNNGV in the germline V gene. V was shortened by 6 bases and J by 9 bases, with 10 bases between the two germline ends.

The CDR3 sequence: CASSQGIGNNEQFF. CDR3 nucleotide sequence: TGCGCCAGCAGCCAAGGGATTGGGAACAATGAGCAGTTCTTC. The chain uses TRBV4-3 and TRBJ2-1; D uncertain. This CDR3 region has 14 residues. The ends were cut back, 1 base at V and 5 bases at J, with 9 bases in the middle. Germline-derived CDR1 and CDR2 are LGHNA and YSLEER.

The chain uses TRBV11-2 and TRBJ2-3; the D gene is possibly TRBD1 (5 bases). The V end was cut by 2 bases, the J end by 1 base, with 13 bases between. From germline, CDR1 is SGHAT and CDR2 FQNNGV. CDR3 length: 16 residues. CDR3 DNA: TGTGCCAGCAGCTTAAACTTCTGGGGCCGCACAGATACGCAGTATTTT. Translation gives CASSLNFWGRTDTQYF.

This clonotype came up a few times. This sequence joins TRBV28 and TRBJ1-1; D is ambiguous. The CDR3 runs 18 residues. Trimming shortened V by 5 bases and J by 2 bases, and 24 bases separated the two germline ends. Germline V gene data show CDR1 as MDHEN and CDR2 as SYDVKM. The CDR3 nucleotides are TGTGCCAGCAGTCCTCCAAAAGTAGGGAGAAAGATTAACACTGAAGCTTTCTTT. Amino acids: CASSPPKVGRKINTEAFF. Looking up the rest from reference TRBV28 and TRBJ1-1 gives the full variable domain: DVKVTQSSRYLVKRTGEKVFLECVQDMDHENMFWYRQDPGLGLRLIYFSYDVKMKEKGDIPEGYSVSREKKERFSLILESASTNQTSMYLCASSPPKVGRKINTEAFFGQGTRLTVV.

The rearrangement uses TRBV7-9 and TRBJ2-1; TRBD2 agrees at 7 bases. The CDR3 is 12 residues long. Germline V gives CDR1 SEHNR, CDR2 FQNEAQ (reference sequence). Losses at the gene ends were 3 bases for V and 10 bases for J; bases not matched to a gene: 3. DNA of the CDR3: TGTGCCAGCAGCTTGGCGGGGGTGGAGCAGTTCTTC. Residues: CASSLAGVEQFF.

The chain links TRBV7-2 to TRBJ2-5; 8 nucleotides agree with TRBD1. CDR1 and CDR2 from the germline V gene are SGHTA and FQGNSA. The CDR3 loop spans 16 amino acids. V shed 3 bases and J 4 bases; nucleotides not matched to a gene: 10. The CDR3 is CASSFVDTGGGETQYF. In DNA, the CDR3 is TGTGCCAGCAGCTTTGTTGATACAGGGGGAGGAGAGACCCAGTACTTC.

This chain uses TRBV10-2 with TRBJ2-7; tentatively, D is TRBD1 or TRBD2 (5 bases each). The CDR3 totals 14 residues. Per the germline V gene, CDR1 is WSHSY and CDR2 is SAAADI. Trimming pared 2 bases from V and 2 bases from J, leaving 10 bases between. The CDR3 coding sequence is TGCGCCAGCAGTGAGATTTGGGACCCCTACGAGCAGTACTTC. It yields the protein CASSEIWDPYEQYF.

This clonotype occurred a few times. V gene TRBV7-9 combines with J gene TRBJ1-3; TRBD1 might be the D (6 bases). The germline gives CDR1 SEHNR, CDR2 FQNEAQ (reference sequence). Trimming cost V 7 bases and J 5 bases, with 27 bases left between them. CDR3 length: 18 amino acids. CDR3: CASNILRGEPAPRNTIYF. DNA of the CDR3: TGTGCCAGCAATATCCTCAGGGGCGAGCCCGCGCCTAGAAACACCATATATTTT.

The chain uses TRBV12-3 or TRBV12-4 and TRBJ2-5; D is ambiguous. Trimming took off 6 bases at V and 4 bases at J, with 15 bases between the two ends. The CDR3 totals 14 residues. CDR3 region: CASSPSPWGETQYF. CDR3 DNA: TGTGCCAGCAGCCCATCCCCCTGGGGAGAGACCCAGTACTTC.

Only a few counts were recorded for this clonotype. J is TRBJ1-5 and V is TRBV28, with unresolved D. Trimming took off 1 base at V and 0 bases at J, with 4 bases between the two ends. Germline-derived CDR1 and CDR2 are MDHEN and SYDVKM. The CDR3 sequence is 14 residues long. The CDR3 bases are TGTGCCAGCAGTTTATACCCTAGCAATCAGCCCCAGCATTTT. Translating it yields CASSLYPSNQPQHF.